Following are 31 T cell receptor beta chains from one sample sequenced in a study of TIL therapy for anti-PD-1-resistant metastatic lung cancer. The libraries were made with immunoSEQ v3. Repertoires were generated with immunoSEQ multiplex PCR, while TCRdb's copy carries only in-frame clones and drops some. Here the sample spans about 32,000 clones, around two thirds being singletons. The time point denotes: pre-treatment sample, taken before nivolumab and TIL therapy. The specimen was blood, collected at baseline. The source of these receptors is a woman between 30 and 85 years old with non-small cell lung cancer.

The chain has TRBV27 and TRBJ1-5, with D possibly being TRBD1 (5 bases). This CDR3 region has 16 residues. The germline V gene has CDR1 MNHEY and CDR2 SMNVEV (reference sequence). Trimming took off 2 bases at V and 3 bases at J, with 14 bases between the two ends. The CDR3 sequence is CASSLRLGGPNQPQHF. CDR3 DNA: TGTGCCAGCAGTTTACGATTGGGGGGTCCCAATCAGCCCCAGCATTTT.

J is TRBJ2-3 and V is TRBV7-9, with TRBD2 matching over 14 bases. Germline V gene sequence: CDR1 SEHNR, CDR2 FQNEAQ (reference sequence). This CDR3 is 17 amino acids long. Losses at the gene ends were 3 bases for V and 3 bases for J; bases not matched to a gene: 5. CDR3 in DNA: TGTGCCAGCAGCTTCGGGACTAGCGGGAGAAGGACAGATACGCAGTATTTT. Amino acids: CASSFGTSGRRTDTQYF.

This clone was seen only a few times. V and J are TRBV18 and TRBJ2-7; D not resolved. Trimming left V 4 bases short and J 0 bases short, with 7 bases between. Per the germline V gene, CDR1 is KGHSH and CDR2 is LQKENI. The CDR3 spans 13 residues. The chain's CDR3 is CASSQASSYEQYF. Here the CDR3 DNA reads TGTGCCAGCTCACAAGCAAGCTCCTACGAGCAGTACTTC.

This chain uses TRBV21-1 with TRBJ1-1; the D segment call TRBD1 is taken from the table without a DNA check. TRBV21-1 is a listed pseudogene. The CDR3 runs 23 residues. CDR3: CASSKVPPPGQGELYGMNTEAFF. DNA for the CDR3: TGTGCCAGCAGCAAAGTACCACCTCCGGGACAGGGGGAGTTGTACGGAATGAACACTGAAGCTTTCTTT.

The table lists this clone with a few counts. V and J are TRBV6-1 and TRBJ1-5; TRBD1 is a possible D gene (5 bases). The CDR3 consists of 14 residues. Trimming shortened V by 3 bases and J by 3 bases, and 9 bases separated the two germline ends. Germline V gene lookup returns CDR1 MNHNS and CDR2 SASEGT. The CDR3 protein is CASSESGINQPQHF. CDR3 nucleotide sequence: TGTGCCAGCAGTGAGTCAGGGATCAATCAGCCCCAGCATTTT.

This clone appeared a single time. The chain is built from TRBV19 and TRBJ1-5; D is uncertain. V was trimmed by 6 bases and J by 6 bases, leaving 15 bases between them. There are 14 residues in the CDR3. Germline CDR1 LNHDA, CDR2 SQIVND (reference sequence). CDR3 protein: CASRSQDQTQPQHF. DNA of the CDR3: TGTGCCAGTAGAAGTCAGGACCAGACTCAGCCCCAGCATTTT. The full variable domain, with the rest looked up from reference TRBV19 and TRBJ1-5, is DGGITQSPKYLFRKEGQNVTLSCEQNLNHDAMYWYRQDPGQGLRLIYYSQIVNDFQKGDIAEGYSVSREKKESFPLTVTSAQKNPTAFYLCASRSQDQTQPQHFGDGTRLSIL.

The chain carries TRBV5-1 and TRBJ2-1, with 7 bases lining up with TRBD2. V was clipped by 5 bases and J by 6 bases; unmatched bases: 2. This CDR3 is 12 amino acids long. The V gene's germline CDR1 is SGHRS and CDR2 YFSETQ. The CDR3 coding sequence is TGCGCCAGCAGTCGGGAGGTCAATGAGCAGTTCTTC. Amino acid sequence: CASSREVNEQFF.

V is TRBV6-1 and J is TRBJ2-7, with D perhaps matching TRBD1 or TRBD2 (5 bases each). From germline, CDR1 is MNHNS and CDR2 SASEGT. V was clipped by 6 bases and J by 6 bases, with 18 bases between them. The CDR3 is made up of 14 amino acids. CDR3 nucleotide sequence: TGTGCCAGCAGCTACGCGTCGGCTGGGGGCGAGCAGTACTTC. It codes for CASSYASAGGEQYF.

The V and J genes are TRBV28 and TRBJ1-4; TRBD1 aligns across 10 bases. This CDR3 contains 15 residues. The germline CDR1 and CDR2 sequences are MDHEN and SYDVKM. Trimming at V came to 5 bases and at J to 7 bases, leaving 7 bases not matched to a gene. The CDR3 DNA follows: TGTGCCAGCAGTCTACAGGACAGGGGGGGTGAAAAACTGTTTTTT. Amino acid sequence: CASSLQDRGGEKLFF.

The chain uses TRBV19 and TRBJ1-5; no clear D. This CDR3 region has 15 residues. Germline CDR1 reads LNHDA; CDR2 reads SQIVND (reference sequence). V lost 6 bases and J lost 1, with 13 bases in between. The CDR3 DNA is TGTGCCAGTAGGGCGGGCGGCAGCAGCAATCAGCCCCAGCATTTT. This encodes CASRAGGSSNQPQHF.

V is TRBV6-5 and J is TRBJ2-2; D is unclear. Trimming pared 4 bases from V and 7 bases from J, leaving 13 bases between. The germline V gene has CDR1 MNHEY and CDR2 SVGAGI. The CDR3 length is 14 residues. CDR3 bases: TGTGCCAGCAGTTTCCCCGGGTTAGGCGGGGAGCTGTTTTTT. Amino acid sequence: CASSFPGLGGELFF.

This sequence joins TRBV6-1 and TRBJ1-2, with 7 bases identical to TRBD1. The V gene end was trimmed by 6 bases and the J gene end by 8 bases; junction bases not matched to a gene: 6. The germline V gene encodes CDR1 MNHNS and CDR2 SASEGT. CDR3 length: 12 amino acids. CDR3: CASSRQGWGYTF. The DNA for the CDR3 is TGTGCCAGCAGCCGACAGGGTTGGGGCTACACCTTC.

This clone was observed a few times. This rearrangement joins TRBV9 to TRBJ2-2, with 8 bases fitting TRBD2. V lost 3 bases and J lost 7; bases outside the gene matches: 5. Germline V lookup: CDR1 SGDLS, CDR2 YYNGEE. This CDR3 is 14 amino acids long. CDR3 sequence (DNA): TGTGCCAGCAGCGCGGGACTAGGAGTCGGGGAGCTGTTTTTT. This codes for CASSAGLGVGELFF.

The DNA of the CDR3 is TGCGCCAGCAGCCCTGGTGGCCTAGCGGGAGTAGAAGAGCAGTTCTTC. Protein product: CASSPGGLAGVEEQFF. This chain uses TRBV5-1 with TRBJ2-1; 10 bases map to TRBD2. The CDR3 extends over 16 amino acids. J lost 10 bases, V lost 4 bases, and 14 bases had no gene match. CDR1 and CDR2 (germline): SGHRS, YFSETQ.

Only one count was recorded for this clone. J is TRBJ2-7 and V is TRBV2; no reliable D call. The V and J ends lost 6 bases and 5 bases respectively, with 17 bases between them. This CDR3 comprises 14 residues. The germline V gene has CDR1 SNHLY and CDR2 FYNNEI. Written as DNA, the CDR3 is TGTGCCAGCAGCCCGGGCCTCTTAGCACACGAGCAGTACTTC. Translation gives CASSPGLLAHEQYF.

Only a few counts were recorded for this clone. V gene TRBV28 combines with J gene TRBJ2-7; the match to TRBD1 covers 9 bases. V was clipped by 7 bases and J by 2 bases; unmatched bases: 12. CDR3 length: 16 residues. Germline-derived CDR1 and CDR2 are MDHEN and SYDVKM. CDR3: CASTSVGGQGPYEQYF. The CDR3 region has the DNA TGTGCCAGCACCTCAGTCGGGGGACAGGGTCCCTACGAGCAGTACTTC.

The chain employs TRBV27 and TRBJ2-7, with D maybe TRBD2 (5 bases). Per the germline V gene, CDR1 is MNHEY and CDR2 is SMNVEV (reference sequence). Trimming shortened V by 5 bases and J by 4 bases, and 27 bases separated the two germline ends. This CDR3 comprises 18 residues. CDR3 region: CASSPLITGNPPLYEQYF. Here the CDR3 DNA reads TGTGCCAGCAGTCCCCTAATTACGGGGAACCCCCCCTTATACGAGCAGTACTTC.

This clone was found once. This chain joins TRBV19 and TRBJ2-5; weak D call: TRBD2 (5 bases). The germline V gene has CDR1 LNHDA and CDR2 SQIVND (reference sequence). V gave up 5 bases and J gave up 5 bases, with 6 bases separating them. The CDR3 is made up of 11 amino acids. In DNA, the CDR3 is TGTGCCAGTAGTTCGGGGGAGACCCAGTACTTC. Amino acids: CASSSGETQYF.

Only a few counts were recorded for this clone. This chain connects TRBV2 to TRBJ2-1; D uncertain. The V gene lost 8 bases and the J gene lost 4 bases, with 9 bases spanning the gap. The CDR3 is made up of 12 amino acids. The germline gives CDR1 SNHLY, CDR2 FYNNEI. The CDR3 protein is CASFLDYNEQFF. The CDR3 nucleotides read TGTGCCAGCTTTCTGGATTACAATGAGCAGTTCTTC.

This sequence joins TRBV7-8 and TRBJ2-5; TRBD2 is a possible D gene (7 bases). The V end lost 10 bases, the J end lost 5 bases, and 23 bases lay between the germline ends. Per germline, CDR1 SGHVS and CDR2 FQNEAQ. The CDR3 totals 15 residues. The CDR3 sequence: CATATYGGLGETQYF. For the CDR3, the DNA is TGTGCCACGGCGACGTACGGGGGGCTGGGGGAGACCCAGTACTTC.

This clone was counted only a few times. The rearrangement uses TRBV11-2 and TRBJ2-5; TRBD2 agrees at 7 bases. This CDR3 has 13 amino acids. The ends lost 5 bases at V and 5 bases at J; junction bases unmatched: 5. From germline, CDR1 is SGHAT and CDR2 FQNNGV. The CDR3 sequence: CASSLGLGETQYF. Written as DNA, the CDR3 is TGTGCCAGCAGCCTAGGACTAGGGGAGACCCAGTACTTC.

This chain connects TRBV4-1 to TRBJ2-2; TRBD2 matches at 11 bases. CDR3 length: 17 residues. Germline-derived CDR1 and CDR2 are MGHRA and YSYEKL. Trimming cost V 1 base and J 6 bases; bases outside gene matches: 7. CDR3 sequence (DNA): TGCGCCAGCAGCCAAGTAATCTGGACTAGCGGGTCCGGGGAGCTGTTTTTT. Its translation: CASSQVIWTSGSGELFF.

The V gene is TRBV10-2, the J gene TRBJ2-1; TRBD2 matches 7 bases. The V segment lost 3 bases and the J segment 8 bases; nucleotides outside the gene matches: 10. Germline V gives CDR1 WSHSY, CDR2 SAAADI. This CDR3 has 15 amino acids. This chain's CDR3 is CASSDLGLGVDEQFF. The CDR3 DNA follows: TGCGCCAGCAGTGACCTAGGACTAGGGGTCGATGAGCAGTTCTTC.

This clone has just one count. The chain employs TRBV10-3 and TRBJ2-2; 10 nucleotides agree with TRBD2. This CDR3 has 16 residues. Per germline, CDR1 ENHRY and CDR2 SYGVKD. The CDR3 loop is CASRASGSKNTGELFF. CDR3 DNA: TGTGCTTCTCGGGCTAGCGGGAGTAAGAACACCGGGGAGCTGTTTTTT.

CDR3: CASKGGSGKSPQFF. DNA of the CDR3: TGTGCCAGCAAGGGAGGTAGCGGGAAAAGTCCACAGTTCTTC. The genes are TRBV6-5 and TRBJ2-1, with 8 bases identical to TRBD2. This CDR3 contains 14 residues. The junction had 15 bases not matched to a gene; V was cut back by 7 bases and J by 13 bases. Germline V gene sequence: CDR1 MNHEY, CDR2 SVGAGI.

This clone was detected only a few times. V gene TRBV7-6 combines with J gene TRBJ1-2; TRBD1 might be the D (5 bases). V lost 4 bases, J lost 5 bases, and 14 bases lay in between. Per the germline V gene, CDR1 is SGHVS and CDR2 is FNYEAQ. The CDR3 spans 14 residues. The DNA of the CDR3 is TGTGCCAGCAGCTCGGGGACGGCTCCTTATGGCTACACCTTC. This encodes CASSSGTAPYGYTF. The whole variable domain, remainder taken from reference TRBV7-6 and TRBJ1-2, is GAGVSQSPRYKVTKRGQDVALRCDPISGHVSLYWYRQALGQGPEFLTYFNYEAQQDKSGLPNDRFSAERPEGSISTLTIQRTEQRDSAMYRCASSSGTAPYGYTFGSGTRLTVV.

The chain employs TRBV6-1 and TRBJ1-3; D unresolved. There are 14 residues in the CDR3. The V end was cut by 8 bases, the J end by 1 base, with 12 bases between. The V gene's germline CDR1 is MNHNS and CDR2 SASEGT. CDR3 in amino acids: CASVQRTSGNTIYF. The CDR3 DNA sequence: TGTGCCAGCGTACAGCGCACTTCTGGAAACACCATATATTTT.

The rearrangement uses TRBV2 and TRBJ2-7, with D possibly being TRBD1 or TRBD2 (5 bases each). This CDR3 contains 15 residues. Per the germline V gene, CDR1 is SNHLY and CDR2 is FYNNEI. Trimming left V 3 bases short and J 0 bases short, with 12 bases between. The CDR3 reads CASSEGPSTSYEQYF. CDR3 sequence (DNA): TGTGCCAGCAGTGAGGGGCCTAGCACCTCCTACGAGCAGTACTTC.

The J gene is TRBJ2-2, the V gene TRBV10-2; 10 positions match TRBD2. Trimming took 4 bases from V and 6 from J; bases not matched to a gene: 8. Germline loops: CDR1 WSHSY, CDR2 SAAADI. CDR3 size: 16 residues. CDR3 DNA sequence: TGCGCCAGCAGTGGTGCTAGCGGGAGTGGGGCCGGGGAGCTGTTTTTT. Amino acids: CASSGASGSGAGELFF.

The chain recombines TRBV6-5 with TRBJ1-1; D gene uncertain. The CDR3 totals 15 residues. V lost 6 bases to trimming and J lost 1 base, with 15 bases between them. Germline-derived CDR1 and CDR2 are MNHEY and SVGAGI. For the CDR3, the DNA is TGTGCCAGCAGCGAGACCCGGTCCGGGAACACTGAAGCTTTCTTT. Its protein product is CASSETRSGNTEAFF.

The chain has TRBV9 and TRBJ2-1, with D perhaps matching TRBD2 (7 bases). The V end was cut by 2 bases, the J end by 5 bases, with 17 bases between. Germline CDR1 reads SGDLS; CDR2 reads YYNGEE. This CDR3 has 16 residues. The CDR3 protein is CASSVAGALGDNEQFF. Written as DNA, the CDR3 is TGTGCCAGCAGCGTCGCGGGGGCCTTGGGGGACAATGAGCAGTTCTTC.